The 21 T cell receptor beta chains listed next were all sequenced from one sample in a study of cytomegalovirus exposure and HLA in healthy donors. Measured with immunoSEQ multiplex PCR; TCRdb has only the in-frame clones, and not every one. Here the sample spans more than 85,000 clones, more than 70% being singletons. Sequencing was carried out using PBMCs. The source of these receptors is a woman aged 18-29 years in good health and CMV-seronegative.

V gene TRBV9 combines with J gene TRBJ2-3, with a possible D match to TRBD1 (6 bases). Germline V lookup: CDR1 SGDLS, CDR2 YYNGEE. The length of the CDR3 is 15 residues. Trimming stripped 2 bases from V and 4 bases from J, with 14 bases between. Here the CDR3 reads CASSVTGTVADTQYF. The CDR3 nucleotides read TGTGCCAGCAGCGTTACAGGGACCGTGGCAGATACGCAGTATTTT.

The sample holds a few counts of this clone. The genes are TRBV19 and TRBJ1-5; D not resolved. CDR1 is LNHDA and CDR2 is SQIVND in the germline V gene (reference sequence). The CDR3 has 14 amino acids. V gave up 10 bases and J gave up 3 bases, with 16 bases separating them. The CDR3 DNA reads TGTGCCACCAAGGGTGGGAGTGACAATCAGCCCCAGCATTTT. Its translation: CATKGGSDNQPQHF.

This chain uses TRBV5-6 with TRBJ2-1, with D possibly being TRBD1 (6 bases). The CDR3 has 15 amino acids. The germline gives CDR1 SGHDT, CDR2 YYEEEE. Between the trimmed V and J ends, which lost 1 base and 1 base, there was a span of 9 bases. Written as DNA, the CDR3 is TGTGCCAGCAGCTTGATGGGGGCTTCCTACAATGAGCAGTTCTTC. Its protein is CASSLMGASYNEQFF.

The chain carries TRBV6-6 and TRBJ2-1; D ambiguous. This CDR3 region has 15 residues. CDR1 is MNHNY and CDR2 is SVGAGI in the germline V gene (reference sequence). Trimming pared 0 bases from V and 0 bases from J, leaving 6 bases between. CDR3 nucleotide sequence: TGTGCCAGCAGTTACTCGAGAGGCTCCTACAATGAGCAGTTCTTC. It yields the protein CASSYSRGSYNEQFF.

This clone occurred once. The chain employs TRBV9 and TRBJ1-3; the D gene is possibly TRBD1 (5 bases). V gave up 0 bases and J gave up 3 bases, with 10 bases separating them. Germline-derived CDR1 and CDR2 are SGDLS and YYNGEE. The CDR3 spans 15 residues. CDR3 sequence: CASSVEWGHGNTIYF. The CDR3 DNA sequence: TGTGCCAGCAGCGTAGAATGGGGCCATGGAAACACCATATATTTT.

The V and J genes are TRBV28 and TRBJ1-5; tentatively, D is TRBD1 (5 bases). There are 13 residues in the CDR3. Germline lookup yields CDR1 MDHEN and CDR2 SYDVKM. Trimming shortened V by 6 bases and J by 5 bases, and 11 bases separated the two germline ends. The CDR3 loop is CASRGGFYQPQHF. Written as DNA, the CDR3 is TGTGCCAGCAGGGGGGGATTCTATCAGCCCCAGCATTTT.

The chain couples TRBV6-5 to TRBJ1-1; D is perhaps TRBD1 (5 bases). The CDR3 is made up of 15 amino acids. From germline, CDR1 is MNHEY and CDR2 SVGAGI. Trimming stripped 2 bases from V and 3 bases from J, with 13 bases between. The DNA for the CDR3 is TGTGCCAGCAGTTACGCTATGGACATCTACACTGAAGCTTTCTTT. This codes for CASSYAMDIYTEAFF.

This clone showed up just a few times. This sequence joins TRBV5-1 and TRBJ2-3; D perhaps matches TRBD2 (6 bases). CDR3 size: 14 residues. V was pared by 0 bases and J by 7 bases, with 12 bases between. The germline gives CDR1 SGHRS, CDR2 YFSETQ. The CDR3 nucleotides are TGCGCCAGCAGCTTGGTGGAGGGCCGGAATACGCAGTATTTT. Encoded protein: CASSLVEGRNTQYF.

The CDR3 region has the DNA TGTGCCAGCAGCTTAGGAGACCCGTATGGCTACACCTTC. Protein product: CASSLGDPYGYTF. This chain connects TRBV5-6 to TRBJ1-2; D gene unclear. Germline V gives CDR1 SGHDT, CDR2 YYEEEE. Trimming cost V 2 bases and J 5 bases, with 10 bases left between them. CDR3 length: 13 residues.

J is TRBJ2-2 and V is TRBV27, with 7 bases fitting TRBD1. The germline V gene has CDR1 MNHEY and CDR2 SMNVEV (reference sequence). This CDR3 comprises 13 residues. The J segment lost 6 bases and the V segment lost 5 bases, leaving 3 bases of the junction unmatched. The CDR3 here is CASSRTGAGELFF. CDR3 DNA: TGTGCCAGCAGTCGCACAGGGGCCGGGGAGCTGTTTTTT.

The chain employs TRBV18 and TRBJ1-1; D ambiguous. In germline, CDR1 is KGHSH, CDR2 LQKENI. The V end lost 6 bases, the J end lost 4 bases, and 12 bases lay between the germline ends. The CDR3 covers 13 residues. The CDR3 here is CASSLYGGTEAFF. The CDR3 DNA reads as TGTGCCAGCTCCCTCTACGGTGGCACTGAAGCTTTCTTT.

This chain joins TRBV7-6 and TRBJ2-2; TRBD2 might be the D (6 bases). This CDR3 region has 17 residues. Germline CDR1 and CDR2: SGHVS and FNYEAQ. Trimming removed 5 bases from V and 5 bases from J, with 21 bases in between. DNA for the CDR3: TGTGCCAGCAGCAAGCCCGGGGTGGGTCGGGAGACCGGGGAGCTGTTTTTT. Its protein product is CASSKPGVGRETGELFF.

The V call is TRBV7-8, the J call TRBJ2-7, with D uncertain. Germline V gene data show CDR1 as SGHVS and CDR2 as FQNEAQ. With 5 bases removed from V and 4 bases from J, the gap between germline ends came to 18 bases. The CDR3 is made up of 15 amino acids. CDR3 sequence (DNA): TGTGCCAGCAGCCTAGGCGGCGGCTTTTTGTACGAGCAGTACTTC. Protein: CASSLGGGFLYEQYF.

This chain joins TRBV28 and TRBJ2-5, with D perhaps matching TRBD2 (5 bases). The ends were cut back, 3 bases at V and 5 bases at J, with 19 bases in the middle. The CDR3 extends over 16 amino acids. Germline V lookup: CDR1 MDHEN, CDR2 SYDVKM. CDR3 residues: CASSLHTTRTGETQYF. The CDR3 region has the DNA TGTGCCAGCAGTTTGCACACGACCCGGACGGGGGAGACCCAGTACTTC.

The chain couples TRBV9 to TRBJ2-2, with D perhaps TRBD1 (5 bases). V lost 1 base and J lost 6, with 13 bases in between. Germline V lookup: CDR1 SGDLS, CDR2 YYNGEE. The CDR3 length is 15 residues. The DNA for the CDR3 is TGTGCCAGCAGCGTAACAACAGGTTTTGCCGGGGAGCTGTTTTTT. Amino acid sequence: CASSVTTGFAGELFF.

V and J are TRBV9 and TRBJ2-7, with 11 bases aligning to TRBD2. Germline V CDR1 and CDR2: SGDLS, YYNGEE. The junction had 5 bases not matched to a gene; V was cut back by 3 bases and J by 3 bases. The CDR3 is 15 amino acids. CDR3 nucleotide sequence: TGTGCCAGCAGCGCACTAGCGGGGGCTCTCTACGAGCAGTACTTC. Its protein product is CASSALAGALYEQYF.

The gene calls are TRBV28 and TRBJ1-1; D remains unclear. The V gene's germline CDR1 is MDHEN and CDR2 SYDVKM. The V and J ends lost 7 bases and 3 bases respectively, with 15 bases between them. This CDR3 is 14 amino acids long. CDR3 region: CASIFPGSYTEAFF. CDR3 coding DNA: TGTGCCAGCATTTTTCCGGGGAGTTACACTGAAGCTTTCTTT. Full variable domain (rest looked up from reference TRBV28 and TRBJ1-1): DVKVTQSSRYLVKRTGEKVFLECVQDMDHENMFWYRQDPGLGLRLIYFSYDVKMKEKGDIPEGYSVSREKKERFSLILESASTNQTSMYLCASIFPGSYTEAFFGQGTRLTVV.

The chain recombines TRBV2 with TRBJ2-7, with 7 bases matching TRBD1. This CDR3 is built from 13 residues. Per germline, CDR1 SNHLY and CDR2 FYNNEI. J was trimmed by 7 bases and V by 5 bases; bases with no gene match: 8. CDR3 nucleotide sequence: TGTGCCAGCAGTCGACAGGGCATGTGGGAGCAGTACTTC. Its protein product is CASSRQGMWEQYF.

This chain links TRBV5-4 with TRBJ2-4; the D gene is possibly TRBD1 (6 bases). The CDR3 is 14 amino acids. Germline-derived CDR1 and CDR2 are SGHNT and YYREEE (reference sequence). Trimming shortened V by 1 base and J by 8 bases, and 13 bases separated the two germline ends. The CDR3: CASSLIGEGDIQYF. CDR3 in DNA: TGTGCCAGCAGCTTGATAGGTGAGGGGGACATTCAGTACTTC.

V usage is TRBV18 and J usage is TRBJ1-1; D unresolved. V was clipped by 3 bases and J by 0 bases, with 11 bases between them. Looked up from germline, CDR1 is KGHSH and CDR2 is LQKENI. The CDR3 is 15 residues long. CDR3 in DNA: TGTGCCAGCTCACCTGGCCGGGGAGTGAACACTGAAGCTTTCTTT. The encoded protein is CASSPGRGVNTEAFF.

The rearrangement uses TRBV6-5 and TRBJ2-2; TRBD1 matches 7 bases. The V gene's germline CDR1 is MNHEY and CDR2 SVGAGI. The CDR3 is made up of 14 amino acids. The junction had 7 bases not matched to a gene; V was cut back by 10 bases and J by 2 bases. CDR3 in amino acids: CATGRTGNTGELFF. Written as DNA, the CDR3 is TGTGCCACCGGAAGGACAGGAAACACCGGGGAGCTGTTTTTT.